This T cell receptor beta chain originates from a study of beta chain features in type 1 diabetes. Overall study findings and caveats: Among all four CD4+ subsets, Type 1 diabetes patients had TCRB CDR3s that were moderately but significantly shorter.

The CDR3 loop spans 16 amino acids. V lost 0 bases to trimming and J lost 0 bases; unmatched junction nucleotides: 3. Germline V gene data show CDR1 as SGDLS and CDR2 as YYNGEE. Of the isolated RNA, all was reverse transcribed, and so the sequenced material was expressed TCRB transcripts. Here immunoSEQ multiplex PCR was the method, and the copy in TCRdb shows in-frame clones only, minus some. In the table there are 95,000 to 150,000 clones, around 17% of which are singletons. This clone has a handful of counts. Its antigen is as yet unknown. The specimen sequenced was central memory CD4+ T cells from blood. The clonotype originates from a man aged 25 to 45 with type 1 diabetes. The rearrangement uses TRBV9 and TRBJ2-3; 8 bases match TRBD2. Here the CDR3 DNA reads TGTGCCAGCAGCGTAGCGGGGGGGCTAAGCACAGATACGCAGTATTTT. Protein sequence: CASSVAGGLSTDTQYF.